The TCR beta chain described here comes from a study of blood T cell repertoires in COVID-19. The overall study: COVID-19 samples from acute and convalescent phases originated in the United States, Italy and Spain. PBMCs, B-cell-depleted T cells, or T cells were the source of the cDNA or gDNA that made up the material.

J was trimmed by 0 bases and V by 3 bases; bases with no gene match: 10. The CDR3 totals 17 residues. Germline V gene data show CDR1 as SGHRS and CDR2 as YFSETQ. TCRdb's copy holds only in-frame clones and misses some; the assay was immunoSEQ multiplex PCR. This sample carries 200,000 to 250,000 clones, 85% to 90% of them seen once, and the ten largest clones take around 2.8%. This clone was picked up one time. The receptor was isolated from a woman aged 55-69 years with acute or convalescent COVID-19. What was sequenced was peripheral blood. This chain joins TRBV5-1 and TRBJ2-3; 7 nucleotides line up with TRBD1. CDR3 in DNA: TGCGCCAGCAGCTCCAACAGGGGAACCACTAGCACAGATACGCAGTATTTT. It codes for CASSSNRGTTSTDTQYF.